This T cell receptor (beta chain) stems from a study of T cells in Graves' hyperthyroidism and ophthalmopathy. Study background: Peripheral blood collection took place at initial diagnosis, before any treatment.

Points from the study as a whole: Appearing also in blood were most of the thyroid clonotypes expanded above 0.001. Ophthalmopathy onset followed model prediction by a median about six months.

A note on this clonotype: The antigen is undetermined.

The CDR3 regions of TCR beta were amplified from RNA transcripts. The HTBI primer set drove a first-round RT-PCR of the TCR CDR3. TCRdb re-derived calls from the multiplex PCR reads in MiXCR, one entry per CDR3 protein. The data show 650,000 to 850,000 distinct CDR3 sequences, with about 17% seen just once and around 15% held by the top ten. Among the patients, aged 18 to 65, hyperthyroidism was newly diagnosed and had lasted under 2 months. The receptor was isolated from a woman aged 50 to 65 with Graves' hyperthyroidism that later progressed to Graves' ophthalmopathy. Sequencing was done on a sample of blood.

CDR3 DNA sequence: TGTGCCAGCAGCCAGGGACTGGAGAATACGCAGTATTTT. Protein sequence: CASSQGLENTQYF. The V gene is TRBV6-2 or TRBV6-3, the J gene TRBJ2-3, with D perhaps TRBD2 (6 bases). Trimming shortened V by 6 bases and J by 7 bases, and 14 bases separated the two germline ends. Germline values: CDR1 MNHEY, CDR2 SVGEGT. This CDR3 region has 13 residues.